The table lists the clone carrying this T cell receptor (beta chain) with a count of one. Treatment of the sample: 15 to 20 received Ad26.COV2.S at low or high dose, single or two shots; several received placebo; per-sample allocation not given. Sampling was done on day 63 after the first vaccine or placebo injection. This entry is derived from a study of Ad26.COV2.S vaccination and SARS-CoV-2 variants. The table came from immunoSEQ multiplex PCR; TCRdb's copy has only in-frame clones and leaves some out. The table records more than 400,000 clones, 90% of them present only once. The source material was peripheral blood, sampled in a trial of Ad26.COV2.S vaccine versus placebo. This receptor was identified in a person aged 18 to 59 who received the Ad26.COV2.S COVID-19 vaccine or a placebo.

The CDR3 loop reads CASRTVNTGELFF. Written as DNA, the CDR3 is TGTGCCAGCAGGACAGTGAACACCGGGGAGCTGTTTTTT. The rearrangement joins TRBV6-5 to TRBJ2-2; D is perhaps TRBD1 (5 bases). The germline CDR1 and CDR2 sequences are MNHEY and SVGAGI. The germline V and J ends were trimmed by 6 bases and 1 base, with 6 bases remaining between them. This CDR3 has 13 amino acids.